The 17 T cell receptor beta chains listed next were all sequenced from one sample in a study of blood T cell repertoires in COVID-19. Libraries were prepared by immunoSEQ multiplex PCR; TCRdb keeps only in-frame clonotypes and omits some of them. The sample lists about 380,000 clones; about 90% were seen once. The sequenced sample consisted of peripheral blood. The receptors derive from a man aged 40-49 years with acute or convalescent COVID-19.

The chain carries TRBV29-1 and TRBJ1-2, with 8 positions matching TRBD1. The CDR3 totals 13 residues. V was clipped by 7 bases and J by 4 bases; unmatched bases: 8. Per germline, CDR1 SQVTM and CDR2 ANQGSEA. CDR3 sequence reads: CSGGQGTGYGYTF. CDR3 coding DNA: TGCAGCGGAGGACAGGGTACGGGCTATGGCTACACCTTC.

Concerning this clone: The junction departs from the called germline gene at one end, perhaps through a read error. The V call is TRBV7-7, the J call TRBJ2-5, with TRBD2 matching 8 bases. The CDR3 loop spans 16 amino acids. Looked up from germline, CDR1 is SSHAT and CDR2 is FNYEAQ (reference sequence). CDR3 sequence reads: CASSLGQREKGETQYF. CDR3 sequence (DNA): TGTGCTAGCAGCTTAGGCCAGCGGGAGAAAGGAGAGACCCAGTACTTC.

This sequence joins TRBV3-1 (or the pseudogene TRBV3-2) and TRBJ2-1, with TRBD2 identical over 14 bases. The germline V gene has CDR1 LGHDT and CDR2 YNNKEL (reference sequence). The ends lost 4 bases at V and 10 bases at J; junction bases unmatched: 9. The CDR3 covers 16 residues. CDR3 sequence reads: CASSPPGLAGGGEQFF. The CDR3 DNA is TGTGCCAGCAGCCCCCCTGGACTAGCGGGAGGTGGGGAGCAGTTCTTC.

The V gene is TRBV15, the J gene TRBJ1-2; a weak D match, TRBD1 (5 bases). With 0 bases removed from V and 4 bases from J, the gap between germline ends came to 12 bases. The CDR3 sequence is 15 residues long. CDR1 and CDR2 from the germline V gene are LNHNV and YYDKDF (reference sequence). CDR3: CATSRDRGSSYGYTF. The CDR3 DNA reads as TGTGCCACCAGCAGAGATAGGGGCAGTAGCTATGGCTACACCTTC.

A word on this clone: Other DNA sequences in this specimen translate into the identical CDR3. The genes are TRBV9 and TRBJ2-7; no clear D gene. The germline CDR1 and CDR2 sequences are SGDLS and YYNGEE. The ends were cut back, 0 bases at V and 1 base at J, with 8 bases in the middle. This CDR3 comprises 14 residues. The CDR3 sequence: CASSVGLESYEQYF. As DNA, the CDR3 is TGTGCCAGCAGCGTAGGGCTAGAGTCCTACGAGCAGTACTTC.

In this sample, this clone turned up a few times. The chain links TRBV6-5 to TRBJ2-1; TRBD1 matches 7 bases. Germline V CDR1 and CDR2: MNHEY, SVGAGI. The V gene end was trimmed by 8 bases and the J gene end by 10 bases; junction bases not matched to a gene: 11. CDR3 length equals 13 residues. CDR3 DNA: TGTGCCAGCCACAAAGTACGACAGGGCGAGCAGTTCTTC. It specifies CASHKVRQGEQFF.

The genes are TRBV27 and TRBJ1-6; D might be TRBD1 (5 bases). CDR1 and CDR2 (germline): MNHEY, SMNVEV (reference sequence). CDR3 size: 14 residues. Trimming took off 0 bases at V and 13 bases at J, with 13 bases between the two ends. The CDR3 region has the DNA TGTGCCAGCAGTTTATCTCTTGGGGCCGATCCCCTCCACTTT. Translating it yields CASSLSLGADPLHF.

This rearrangement joins TRBV6-5 to TRBJ1-2, with 12 nucleotides matching TRBD1. This CDR3 region has 15 residues. After removal of 6 bases from V and 7 bases from J, the junction contained 9 bases not matched to a gene. In germline, CDR1 is MNHEY, CDR2 SVGAGI. DNA for the CDR3: TGTGCCAGCAGACCACCGGGACAGGGGGCGGGTGGCTACACCTTC. This encodes CASRPPGQGAGGYTF.

This sequence joins TRBV4-3 and TRBJ2-5, with a tentative D call TRBD1 (5 bases). The CDR3 totals 14 residues. Germline loops: CDR1 LGHNA, CDR2 YSLEER. Between the trimmed V and J ends, which lost 0 bases and 5 bases, there was a span of 10 bases. CDR3 nucleotide sequence: TGCGCCAGCAGCCAAGACCCCAGGGCGGAGACCCAGTACTTC. This translates into CASSQDPRAETQYF.

The rearrangement joins TRBV3-1 (or the pseudogene TRBV3-2) to TRBJ1-1, with 8 bases identical to TRBD1. Germline V lookup: CDR1 LGHDT, CDR2 YNNKEL (reference sequence). The V segment lost 3 bases and the J segment 4 bases; nucleotides outside the gene matches: 4. The CDR3 covers 14 residues. The CDR3 DNA reads as TGTGCCAGCAGCCATCAAACAGGGGGCACTGAAGCTTTCTTT. Its translation: CASSHQTGGTEAFF.

The chain employs TRBV11-2 and TRBJ2-7, with unresolved D. CDR1 SGHAT and CDR2 FQNNGV come from the germline V gene. The germline V and J ends were trimmed by 4 bases and 2 bases, with 12 bases remaining between them. The CDR3 runs 14 residues. CDR3 amino acids: CASSSDSFPYEQYF. The DNA for the CDR3 is TGTGCCAGCAGCTCCGACTCATTTCCCTACGAGCAGTACTTC.

This chain links TRBV9 with TRBJ2-1; 13 bases fit TRBD2. Losses at the gene ends were 0 bases for V and 8 bases for J; bases not matched to a gene: 8. The germline V gene has CDR1 SGDLS and CDR2 YYNGEE. This CDR3 spans 17 amino acids. The DNA for the CDR3 is TGTGCCAGCAGCGTAGAGCCGGGGACTAGCGGGAAAGATGAGCAGTTCTTC. It encodes CASSVEPGTSGKDEQFF.

V is TRBV6-5 and J is TRBJ2-2; TRBD2 matches at 10 bases. Germline V gene data show CDR1 as MNHEY and CDR2 as SVGAGI. The CDR3 loop spans 15 amino acids. J was trimmed by 9 bases and V by 0 bases; bases with no gene match: 4. The CDR3, as DNA: TGTGCCAGCAGTTACTCGGGACTAGCGTTGCGGGAGCTGTTTTTT. This sequence encodes CASSYSGLALRELFF.

The DNA for the CDR3 is TGTGCCAGCAGTTACGCAAGTTCGGCAGATACGCAGTATTTT. This translates into CASSYASSADTQYF. The chain has TRBV6-2 or TRBV6-3 and TRBJ2-3; D gene uncertain. The CDR3 contains 14 residues. Germline V gene sequence: CDR1 MNHEY, CDR2 SVGEGT. The V end was cut by 2 bases, the J end by 4 bases, with 10 bases between.

The genes are TRBV19 and TRBJ1-2; 8 bases are shared with TRBD1. Trimming took 5 bases from V and 5 from J; bases not matched to a gene: 4. There are 13 residues in the CDR3. Germline CDR1 and CDR2: LNHDA and SQIVND (reference sequence). Here the CDR3 reads CASSQGARYGYTF. CDR3 DNA: TGTGCCAGTAGTCAGGGGGCGCGGTATGGCTACACCTTC.

This chain uses TRBV12-3 or TRBV12-4 with TRBJ2-1, with D unresolved. The CDR3 consists of 11 residues. Trimming took 6 bases from V and 9 from J, leaving 9 bases between them. CDR3 sequence (DNA): TGTGCCAGCAGCCGCGCGGCTGAGCAGTTCTTC. It is translated as CASSRAAEQFF.

The genes are TRBV7-9 and TRBJ2-1; D perhaps matches TRBD1 (7 bases). Germline CDR1 SEHNR, CDR2 FQNEAQ (reference sequence). Trimming removed 5 bases from V and 5 bases from J, with 19 bases in between. The CDR3 has 16 amino acids. The CDR3 is CASSPWGDRVNNEQFF. The CDR3 region has the DNA TGTGCCAGCAGCCCCTGGGGGGACAGAGTAAACAATGAGCAGTTCTTC.